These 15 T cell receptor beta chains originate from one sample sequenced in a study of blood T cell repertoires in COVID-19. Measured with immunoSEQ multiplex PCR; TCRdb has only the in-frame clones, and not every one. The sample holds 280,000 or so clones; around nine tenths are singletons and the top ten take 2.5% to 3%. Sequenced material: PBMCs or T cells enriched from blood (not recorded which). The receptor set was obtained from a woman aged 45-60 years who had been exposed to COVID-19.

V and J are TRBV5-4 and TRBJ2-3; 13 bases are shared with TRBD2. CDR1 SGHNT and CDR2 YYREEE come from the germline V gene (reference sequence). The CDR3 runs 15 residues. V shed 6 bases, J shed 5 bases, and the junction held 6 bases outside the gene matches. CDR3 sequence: CASTKTSGGQDTQYF. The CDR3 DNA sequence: TGTGCCAGCACCAAGACTAGCGGGGGGCAAGATACGCAGTATTTT. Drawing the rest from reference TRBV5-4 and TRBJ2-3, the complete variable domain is ETGVTQSPTHLIKTRGQQVTLRCSSQSGHNTVSWYQQALGQGPQFIFQYYREEENGRGNFPPRFSGLQFPNYSSELNVNALELDDSALYLCASTKTSGGQDTQYFGPGTRLTVL.

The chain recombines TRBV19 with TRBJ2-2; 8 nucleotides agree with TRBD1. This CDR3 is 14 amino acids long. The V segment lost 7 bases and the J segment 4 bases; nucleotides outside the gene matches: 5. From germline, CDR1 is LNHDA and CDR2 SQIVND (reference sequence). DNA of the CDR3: TGTGCCAGTAAGGTCACAGGGGGCACCGGGGAGCTGTTTTTT. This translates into CASKVTGGTGELFF.

CDR3 nucleotide sequence: TGCGCCAGCAGCTTGGACGCCCTGAGCTCCTACGAGCAGTACTTC. It encodes CASSLDALSSYEQYF. V is TRBV5-1 and J is TRBJ2-7; D is ambiguous. Looked up from germline, CDR1 is SGHRS and CDR2 is YFSETQ. This CDR3 is 15 amino acids long. V shed 0 bases and J shed 0 bases, with 10 bases lying between them.

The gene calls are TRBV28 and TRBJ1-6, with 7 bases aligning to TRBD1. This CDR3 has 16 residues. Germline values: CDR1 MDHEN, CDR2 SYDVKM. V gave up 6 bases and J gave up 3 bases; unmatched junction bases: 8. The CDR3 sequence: CASSLGTVLYNSPLHF. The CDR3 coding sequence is TGTGCCAGCAGCCTCGGGACAGTTCTCTATAATTCACCCCTCCACTTT.

The CDR3 region is CASRTSGTWLNEQFF. Written as DNA, the CDR3 is TGCGCCAGCAGGACTAGCGGGACCTGGTTGAATGAGCAGTTCTTC. The rearrangement links TRBV5-1 to TRBJ2-1; 11 nucleotides match TRBD2. V was clipped by 5 bases and J by 7 bases; unmatched bases: 8. This CDR3 contains 15 residues. CDR1 and CDR2 (germline): SGHRS, YFSETQ.

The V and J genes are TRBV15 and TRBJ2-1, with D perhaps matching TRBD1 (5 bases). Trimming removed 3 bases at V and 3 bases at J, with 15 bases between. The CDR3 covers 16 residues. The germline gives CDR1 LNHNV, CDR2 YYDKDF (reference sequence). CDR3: CATSRAPGQGYNEQFF. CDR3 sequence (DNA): TGTGCCACCAGCAGGGCCCCAGGGCAGGGCTACAATGAGCAGTTCTTC.

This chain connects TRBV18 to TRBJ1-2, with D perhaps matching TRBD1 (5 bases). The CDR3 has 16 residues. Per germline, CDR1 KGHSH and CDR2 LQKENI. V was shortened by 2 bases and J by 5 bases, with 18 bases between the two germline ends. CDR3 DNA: TGTGCCAGCTCACCAACTTCCGGGACTCATCCTTATGGCTACACCTTC. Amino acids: CASSPTSGTHPYGYTF.

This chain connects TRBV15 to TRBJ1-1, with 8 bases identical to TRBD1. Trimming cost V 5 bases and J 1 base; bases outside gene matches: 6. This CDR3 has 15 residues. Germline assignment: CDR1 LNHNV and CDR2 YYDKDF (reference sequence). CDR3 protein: CATSPPGTGNTEAFF. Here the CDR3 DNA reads TGTGCCACCAGCCCACCCGGGACAGGGAACACTGAAGCTTTCTTT.

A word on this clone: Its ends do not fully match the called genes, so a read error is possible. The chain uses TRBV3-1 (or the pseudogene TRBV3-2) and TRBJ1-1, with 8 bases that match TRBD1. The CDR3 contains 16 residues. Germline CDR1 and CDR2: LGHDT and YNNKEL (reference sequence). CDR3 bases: TGTGCCAGCAGCCAAGGTTTGGACAGGGTGAAAACTGAAGCTTTCTTT. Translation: CASSQGLDRVKTEAFF.

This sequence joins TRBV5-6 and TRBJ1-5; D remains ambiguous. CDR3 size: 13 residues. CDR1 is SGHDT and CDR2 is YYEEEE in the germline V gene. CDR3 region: CSGRGTNPQPQHF. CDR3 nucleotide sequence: TGTAGTGGCCGGGGTACCAATCCCCAGCCCCAGCATTTT.

CDR3: CASSLGPDPGGKLFF. DNA of the CDR3: TGCGCCAGCAGCTTGGGACCGGATCCCGGGGGAAAACTGTTTTTT. This chain links TRBV5-1 with TRBJ1-4; TRBD1 is a possible D gene (5 bases). The V gene lost 0 bases and the J gene lost 10 bases, with 16 bases spanning the gap. The CDR3 runs 15 residues. Per germline, CDR1 SGHRS and CDR2 YFSETQ.

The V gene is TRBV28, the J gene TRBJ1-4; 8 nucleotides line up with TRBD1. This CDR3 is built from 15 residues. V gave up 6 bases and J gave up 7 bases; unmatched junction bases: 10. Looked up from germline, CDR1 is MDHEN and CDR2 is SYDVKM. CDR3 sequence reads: CASSVDRVRSEKLFF. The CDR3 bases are TGTGCCAGCAGCGTGGACAGGGTTCGGAGTGAAAAACTGTTTTTT. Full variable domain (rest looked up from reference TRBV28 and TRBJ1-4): DVKVTQSSRYLVKRTGEKVFLECVQDMDHENMFWYRQDPGLGLRLIYFSYDVKMKEKGDIPEGYSVSREKKERFSLILESASTNQTSMYLCASSVDRVRSEKLFFGSGTQLSVL.

The CDR3 sequence is CASSPAASGAFF. DNA for the CDR3: TGTGCCAGCAGTCCCGCGGCATCGGGGGCTTTCTTT. The rearrangement links TRBV28 to TRBJ1-1; D is undetermined. The CDR3 covers 12 residues. Germline values: CDR1 MDHEN, CDR2 SYDVKM. Trimming removed 5 bases from V and 11 bases from J, with 15 bases in between.

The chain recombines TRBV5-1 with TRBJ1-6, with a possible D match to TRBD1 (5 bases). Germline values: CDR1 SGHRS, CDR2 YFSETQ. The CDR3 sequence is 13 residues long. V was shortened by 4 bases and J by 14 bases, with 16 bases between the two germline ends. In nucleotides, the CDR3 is TGCGCCAGCAGCCCAAGGCTGGGGCAGGCCCTCCACTTT. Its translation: CASSPRLGQALHF.

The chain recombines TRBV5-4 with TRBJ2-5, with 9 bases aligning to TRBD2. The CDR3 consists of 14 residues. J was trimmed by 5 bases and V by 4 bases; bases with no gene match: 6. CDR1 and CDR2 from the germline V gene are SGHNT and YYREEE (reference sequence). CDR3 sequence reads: CASSLGLAPETQYF. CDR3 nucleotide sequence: TGTGCCAGCAGCCTCGGACTAGCGCCGGAGACCCAGTACTTC.